This record looks at one T cell receptor (beta chain) sequence and its context. The entry originates in a study of blood T cell repertoires in COVID-19. Clones were sequenced by immunoSEQ multiplex PCR, and TCRdb holds only the in-frame ones, with some missing. The sample lists over 400,000 clones, 70% to 90% occurring once. The CDR3 contains 16 residues. Per the germline V gene, CDR1 is MDHEN and CDR2 is SYDVKM. V shed 3 bases and J shed 8 bases, with 20 bases lying between them. The material sequenced was peripheral blood. This TCR was recovered from a human donor in a cohort sampled during active COVID-19. The chain joins TRBV28 to TRBJ2-1; possibly TRBD1 for D (5 bases). The CDR3 coding sequence is TGTGCCAGCAGTTTGGGATCGTCAGGGTTGGTCGATGAGCAGTTCTTC. Protein: CASSLGSSGLVDEQFF.